By frequency in the sample, the clone carrying this TCR beta chain is medium-sized (0.01 to 0.1%). There are 11 residues in the CDR3. V lost 5 bases and J lost 5, with 6 bases in between. This entry comes from a study of prognosis after radiotherapy for stage I lung cancer. Study-wide context: While roughly 7 patients had squamous cell carcinoma tumors, the tumors of some twelve were adenocarcinoma. SBRT radiotherapy comprised 3 to 5 fractions at a biologically effective dose of at least 100 Gy.

Two-round multiplex PCR, the amplification method, yielded TCR beta CDR3 from genomic DNA. Individual primers that were specific to each TRBV and TRBJ gene served in first-round PCR. During the second PCR round, universal primers were used. From the multiplex PCR reads, TCRdb called clonotypes with MiXCR, one entry per CDR3 protein. The sample has about 24,000 distinct CDR3 sequences, about 36% seen once; the top ten hold less than 70%. The sequencing here drew on PBMCs, taken before or after stereotactic body radiation therapy (not recorded which). The receptor comes from a donor aged 50 or older with non-small cell lung cancer. V usage is TRBV12-3 or TRBV12-4 and J usage is TRBJ2-5, with D hard to call. In DNA form, the CDR3 reads TGTGCCAGCAGTGCCGGGGAGACCCAGTACTTC. Encoded protein: CASSAGETQYF.